The 13 T cell receptor beta chains reported below all come from one sample, sequenced in a study of T-cell reconstitution after alpha-beta-depleted transplantation in children. The TCRbeta library incorporated unique molecular identifiers. Via MiXCR, TCRdb re-called the PCR reads, giving one row per CDR3 protein. Of 550,000 to 600,000 distinct CDR3 sequences listed, 23% were seen once; the top ten hold around an eighth. Source: PBMCs, mostly from graft donor cells, taken 360 days after TCRalphabeta/CD19-depleted stem cell transplant. The receptors shown here come from a boy younger than two who had a stem cell transplant for acute myeloid leukemia, so the T cells may come from the graft donor.

Only a few counts were recorded for this clonotype. V gene TRBV20-1 combines with J gene TRBJ1-2, with D perhaps matching TRBD1 (5 bases). Germline V CDR1 and CDR2: DFQATT, SNEGSKA (reference sequence). This CDR3 has 14 residues. V lost 2 bases to trimming and J lost 4 bases, with 14 bases between them. CDR3 sequence: CSARSRDRIYGYTF. CDR3 bases: TGCAGTGCTAGATCCCGGGACCGTATCTATGGCTACACCTTC.

This chain links TRBV20-1 with TRBJ2-1, with D uncertain. V was trimmed by 3 bases and J by 2 bases, leaving 14 bases between them. The germline gives CDR1 DFQATT, CDR2 SNEGSKA (reference sequence). CDR3 size: 15 residues. The CDR3 loop reads CSARPPARAYNEQFF. CDR3 nucleotide sequence: TGCAGTGCTAGGCCCCCAGCTAGGGCCTACAATGAGCAGTTCTTC.

The gene calls are TRBV30 and TRBJ2-7, with a tentative D call TRBD1 (5 bases). This CDR3 spans 12 amino acids. Germline loops: CDR1 GTSNPN, CDR2 SVGIG (reference sequence). The V and J ends lost 2 bases and 6 bases respectively, with 11 bases between them. The CDR3 protein is CAWSWQGSEQYF. The CDR3 coding sequence is TGTGCCTGGAGTTGGCAGGGCAGCGAGCAGTACTTC. Full variable domain (missing parts from reference TRBV30 and TRBJ2-7): SQTIHQWPATLVQPVGSPLSLECTVEGTSNPNLYWYRQAAGRGLQLLFYSVGIGQISSEVPQNLSASRPQDRQFILSSKKLLLSDSGFYLCAWSWQGSEQYFGPGTRLTVT.

The table lists this clonotype with a count of one. This chain links TRBV15 with TRBJ2-7; 8 bases match TRBD1. This CDR3 region has 16 residues. Germline V gene sequence: CDR1 LNHNV, CDR2 YYDKDF (reference sequence). J was trimmed by 3 bases and V by 2 bases; bases with no gene match: 9. CDR3 in amino acids: CATSRTGTGSIYEQYF. For the CDR3, the DNA is TGTGCCACCAGCAGAACCGGGACAGGCTCTATCTACGAGCAGTACTTC. Combining the CDR3 with reference TRBV15 and TRBJ2-7 gives the whole variable domain DAMVIQNPRYQVTQFGKPVTLSCSQTLNHNVMYWYQQKSSQAPKLLFHYYDKDFNNEADTPDNFQSRRPNTSFCFLDIRSPGLGDTAMYLCATSRTGTGSIYEQYFGPGTRLTVT.

The rearrangement joins TRBV12-3 or TRBV12-4 to TRBJ2-7; 11 bases map to TRBD1. The CDR3 is made up of 15 amino acids. J lost 2 bases, V lost 3 bases, and 3 bases had no gene match. In DNA form, the CDR3 reads TGTGCCAGCAGTTTGGACAGGGGGCTTACCTACGAGCAGTACTTC. This translates into CASSLDRGLTYEQYF.

The V gene is TRBV6-1, the J gene TRBJ1-4, with a weak D call TRBD1 (6 bases). The germline gives CDR1 MNHNS, CDR2 SASEGT. V gave up 6 bases and J gave up 3 bases, with 11 bases separating them. This CDR3 is 14 amino acids long. The CDR3 DNA is TGTGCCAGCAGAACAGGGAGGGCTAATGAAAAACTGTTTTTT. Translation: CASRTGRANEKLFF.

This clonotype has more than one count but fewer than ten. This chain joins TRBV5-1 and TRBJ2-5; D is possibly TRBD1 (6 bases). This CDR3 spans 15 amino acids. V lost 0 bases, J lost 5 bases, and 14 bases lay in between. The germline V gene encodes CDR1 SGHRS and CDR2 YFSETQ. The CDR3 sequence: CASSLVQGRMETQYF. As DNA, the CDR3 is TGCGCCAGCAGCTTGGTACAGGGCAGAATGGAGACCCAGTACTTC.

The gene calls are TRBV12-3 or TRBV12-4 and TRBJ1-1; D gene ambiguous. The CDR3 has 13 amino acids. V lost 3 bases to trimming and J lost 4 bases, with 9 bases between them. CDR3 region: CASSLSRSTEAFF. DNA for the CDR3: TGTGCCAGCAGTTTGTCCAGGAGCACTGAAGCTTTCTTT.

In this sample, this clonotype turned up many times. This CDR3 reads CASRNNEQFF. The CDR3 DNA reads TGTGCCAGCAGGAACAATGAGCAGTTCTTC. V gene TRBV2 combines with J gene TRBJ2-1; D gene unclear. CDR3 size: 10 residues. V was cut by 6 bases and J by 5 bases, with 2 bases left in between. CDR1 is SNHLY, CDR2 FYNNEI, per germline. The variable domain in full, completed from reference TRBV2 and TRBJ2-1, reads EPEVTQTPSHQVTQMGQEVILRCVPISNHLYFYWYRQILGQKVEFLVSFYNNEISEKSEIFDDQFSVERPDGSNFTLKIRSTKLEDSAMYFCASRNNEQFFGPGTRLTVL.

This clonotype was counted many times. The chain joins TRBV12-3 or TRBV12-4 to TRBJ1-5; D remains ambiguous. This CDR3 is built from 16 residues. Trimming took off 3 bases at V and 5 bases at J, with 17 bases between the two ends. Written as DNA, the CDR3 is TGTGCCAGCAGTTTGGAAGGCCCGCTTTACTATCAGCCCCAGCATTTT. Amino acids: CASSLEGPLYYQPQHF.

Only a few counts were recorded for this clonotype. This sequence joins TRBV12-3 or TRBV12-4 and TRBJ1-2; TRBD1 matches 8 bases. V shed 5 bases and J 4 bases; nucleotides not matched to a gene: 9. The CDR3 sequence is 15 residues long. CDR3 in amino acids: CASSAPDRVGYGYTF. The CDR3 DNA reads TGTGCCAGCAGTGCCCCGGACAGGGTTGGCTATGGCTACACCTTC.

The gene calls are TRBV7-6 and TRBJ2-7; D might be TRBD1 (6 bases). V lost 5 bases and J lost 4, with 15 bases in between. The CDR3 sequence is 14 residues long. Looked up from germline, CDR1 is SGHVS and CDR2 is FNYEAQ. Here the CDR3 DNA reads TGTGCCAGCAGCCTAAACCCGACAGGATACGAGCAGTACGTC. It encodes CASSLNPTGYEQYV.

This clonotype was found a few times. The chain uses TRBV5-6 and TRBJ1-1; D gene unclear. The CDR3 has 17 residues. Germline-derived CDR1 and CDR2 are SGHDT and YYEEEE. V lost 1 base and J 1 base, leaving 17 bases between the germline ends. In nucleotides, the CDR3 is TGTGCCAGCAGCTTGCTAGGGTGGGATGCTAAGAACACTGAAGCTTTCTTT. As protein: CASSLLGWDAKNTEAFF.